This TCR beta chain originates from a study of OX40 agonist ivuxolimab in advanced cancers. In the study overall: Three patients, one with hepatocellular carcinoma and two with cutaneous melanoma, achieved partial responses.

CDR1 and CDR2 from the germline V gene are SNHLY and FYNNEI. The CDR3 consists of 12 residues. Trimming cost V 3 bases and J 7 bases, with 8 bases left between them. The repertoire was sequenced with immunoSEQ multiplex PCR; TCRdb's copy has only in-frame clones and lacks some. The sample includes fewer than 10,000 clones, roughly 88% of them seen just once. This TCR was sampled from an adult with an advanced solid tumor such as melanoma, head and neck, liver or kidney cancer. The sample here was CD4+ or CD8+ T cells sorted from blood, taken in a trial of the OX40 agonist ivuxolimab. This chain links TRBV2 with TRBJ2-3; unclear D gene. CDR3: CASSDSANTQYF. The CDR3 bases are TGTGCCAGCAGTGATTCGGCCAATACGCAGTATTTT.